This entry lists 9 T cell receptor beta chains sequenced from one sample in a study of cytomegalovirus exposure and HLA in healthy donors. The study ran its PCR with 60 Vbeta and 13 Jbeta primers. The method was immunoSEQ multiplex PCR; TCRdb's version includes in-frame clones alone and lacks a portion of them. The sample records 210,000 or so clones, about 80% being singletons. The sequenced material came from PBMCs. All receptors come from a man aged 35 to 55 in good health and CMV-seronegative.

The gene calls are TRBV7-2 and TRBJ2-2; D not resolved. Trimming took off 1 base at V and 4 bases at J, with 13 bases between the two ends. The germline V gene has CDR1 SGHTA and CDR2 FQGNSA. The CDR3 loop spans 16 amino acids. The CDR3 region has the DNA TGTGCCAGCAGCTTAGGGGTCAGGCGCCCCACCGGGGAGCTGTTTTTT. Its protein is CASSLGVRRPTGELFF.

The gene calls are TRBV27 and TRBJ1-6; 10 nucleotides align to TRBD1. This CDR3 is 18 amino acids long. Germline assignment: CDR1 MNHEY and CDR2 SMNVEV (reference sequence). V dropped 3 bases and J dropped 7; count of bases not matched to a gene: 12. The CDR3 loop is CASSLGSRDRGPNSPLHF. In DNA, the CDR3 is TGTGCCAGCAGTTTGGGCTCGCGGGACAGGGGACCGAATTCACCCCTCCACTTT.

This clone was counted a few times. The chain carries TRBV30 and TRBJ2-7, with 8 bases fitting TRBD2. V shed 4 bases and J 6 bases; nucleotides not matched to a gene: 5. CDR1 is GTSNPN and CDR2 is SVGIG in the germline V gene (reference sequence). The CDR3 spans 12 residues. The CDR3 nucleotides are TGTGCCTGGAACGGACTAGCTGGCGAGCAGTACTTC. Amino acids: CAWNGLAGEQYF.

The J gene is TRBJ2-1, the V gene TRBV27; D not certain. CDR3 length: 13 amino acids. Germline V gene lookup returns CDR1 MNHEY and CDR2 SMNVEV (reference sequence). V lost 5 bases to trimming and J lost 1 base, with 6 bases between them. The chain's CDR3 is CASSATSYNEQFF. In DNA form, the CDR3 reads TGTGCCAGCAGTGCCACTTCCTACAATGAGCAGTTCTTC.

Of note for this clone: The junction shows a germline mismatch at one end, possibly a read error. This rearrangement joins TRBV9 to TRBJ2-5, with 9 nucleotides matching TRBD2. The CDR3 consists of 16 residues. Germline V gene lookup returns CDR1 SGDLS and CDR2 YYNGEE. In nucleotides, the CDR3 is TGTGCCGGCAGCGTAGGGCATAGCGGGGGAGGAGAGACCCAGTACTTC. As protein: CAGSVGHSGGGETQYF.

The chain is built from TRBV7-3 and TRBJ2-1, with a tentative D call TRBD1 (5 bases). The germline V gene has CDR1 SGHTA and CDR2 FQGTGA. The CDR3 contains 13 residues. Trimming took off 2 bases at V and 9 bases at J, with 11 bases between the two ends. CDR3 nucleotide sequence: TGTGCCAGCAGCTTAGGAAGGGGTGGTGAGCAGTTCTTC. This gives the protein CASSLGRGGEQFF.

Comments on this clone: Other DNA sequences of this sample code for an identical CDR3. CDR3 loop: CASSVAGVQETQYF. CDR3 sequence (DNA): TGTGCCAGCAGCGTAGCGGGGGTACAAGAGACCCAGTACTTC. The V and J genes are TRBV9 and TRBJ2-5, with D perhaps matching TRBD2 (6 bases). Germline CDR1 reads SGDLS; CDR2 reads YYNGEE. Deletions cut 0 bases from V and 2 bases from J, with 8 bases between. The CDR3 is 14 residues long.

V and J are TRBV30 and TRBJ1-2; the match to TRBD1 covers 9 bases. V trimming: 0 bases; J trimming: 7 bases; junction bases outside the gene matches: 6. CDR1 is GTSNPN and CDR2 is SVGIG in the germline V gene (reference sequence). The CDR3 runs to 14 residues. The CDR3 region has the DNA TGTGCCTGGAGTGTGGGGACAGGGAATGGTGGCTACACCTTC. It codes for CAWSVGTGNGGYTF.

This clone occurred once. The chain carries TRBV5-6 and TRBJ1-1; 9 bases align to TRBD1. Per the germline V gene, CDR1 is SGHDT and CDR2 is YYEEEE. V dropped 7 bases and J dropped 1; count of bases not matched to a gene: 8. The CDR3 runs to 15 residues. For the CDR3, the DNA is TGTGCCAGCCGCCGGGACAGGGTATGGAACACTGAAGCTTTCTTT. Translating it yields CASRRDRVWNTEAFF.